These 20 T cell receptor beta chains were all obtained from the same sample, sequenced in a study of cytomegalovirus exposure and HLA in healthy donors. Vbeta (60) and Jbeta (13) primers were used in the PCR. TCRdb keeps only in-frame clones here, not all; method: immunoSEQ multiplex PCR. This table has about 97,000 clones, 65% to 80% appearing once. Sequenced: PBMCs. The source is a man between 45 and 60 years old in good health and CMV-seronegative.

The chain uses TRBV10-1 and TRBJ2-5; a weak D match, TRBD2 (6 bases). Germline loops: CDR1 WNHNN, CDR2 SYGVQD (reference sequence). The CDR3 covers 16 residues. Trimming removed 2 bases from V and 11 bases from J, with 24 bases in between. CDR3 DNA: TGCGCCAGCAGTGAGAGCTTCGGGACTTCATTGGGGGAGCAGTACTTC. It codes for CASSESFGTSLGEQYF.

The V and J genes are TRBV7-3 and TRBJ1-2; TRBD1 might be the D (6 bases). From germline, CDR1 is SGHTA and CDR2 FQGTGA. The length of the CDR3 is 13 residues. The ends were cut back, 4 bases at V and 6 bases at J, with 12 bases in the middle. CDR3 bases: TGTGCCAGCAGCTCACAGGGATTGGATGGCTACACCTTC. Translated, it gives CASSSQGLDGYTF.

The CDR3 nucleotides read TGTGCCAGTACTCCCTTAGCGGGGAGCACAGATACGCAGTATTTT. Its translation is CASTPLAGSTDTQYF. This chain joins TRBV19 and TRBJ2-3; 8 bases are shared with TRBD2. This CDR3 has 15 amino acids. Germline V gene lookup returns CDR1 LNHDA and CDR2 SQIVND (reference sequence). V lost 7 bases, J lost 0 bases, and 6 bases stayed unmatched.

The chain joins TRBV2 to TRBJ2-1; the D gene is possibly TRBD2 (7 bases). CDR3 size: 15 residues. Germline assignment: CDR1 SNHLY and CDR2 FYNNEI. V was trimmed by 8 bases and J by 6 bases, leaving 20 bases between them. The CDR3 DNA is TGTGCCAGCGGGGGGAGGGGGAGTCTCCCCAATGAGCAGTTCTTC. Translated: CASGGRGSLPNEQFF.

This clone was detected only once. CDR3 in amino acids: CASSSLGGDHSPLHF. Here the CDR3 DNA reads TGTGCCAGCAGTTCCTTAGGGGGCGACCATTCACCCCTCCACTTT. The chain recombines TRBV28 with TRBJ1-6, with TRBD1 matching over 7 bases. J gave up 8 bases and V 4 bases, and 8 bases lay outside the gene matches. The length of the CDR3 is 15 residues. Germline CDR1 reads MDHEN; CDR2 reads SYDVKM.

This chain connects TRBV6-6 to TRBJ1-2; 7 bases match TRBD1. This CDR3 is built from 14 residues. Germline CDR1 and CDR2: MNHNY and SVGAGI (reference sequence). V shed 4 bases and J 5 bases; nucleotides not matched to a gene: 7. The CDR3 here is CASSSEAGGYGYTF. The CDR3 DNA follows: TGTGCCAGCAGTTCCGAGGCAGGGGGATATGGCTACACCTTC.

V usage is TRBV25-1 and J usage is TRBJ2-7; D unresolved. CDR1 and CDR2 (germline): MGHDK, SYGVNS. CDR3 length equals 11 residues. The germline V and J ends were trimmed by 8 bases and 7 bases, with 12 bases remaining between them. This CDR3 reads CASGGVFEQYF. The CDR3 region has the DNA TGTGCCAGCGGTGGAGTCTTTGAGCAGTACTTC.

In nucleotides, the CDR3 is TGTGCCACCGGAAACCCAGGGGGCGGCTATGGCTACACCTTC. It translates to CATGNPGGGYGYTF. The chain is built from TRBV10-3 and TRBJ1-2; TRBD1 matches 8 bases. The CDR3 has 14 residues. Trimming took 10 bases from V and 4 from J; bases not matched to a gene: 11. Looked up from germline, CDR1 is ENHRY and CDR2 is SYGVKD.

This clone turned up a few times. The chain combines TRBV7-2 with TRBJ1-2; no firm D call. Deletions cut 1 base from V and 1 base from J, with 4 bases between. Germline CDR1 is SGHTA and CDR2 is FQGNSA. The CDR3 covers 13 residues. The CDR3 sequence is CASSLDNNYGYTF. CDR3 DNA: TGTGCCAGCAGCTTAGACAATAACTATGGCTACACCTTC.

This clone was observed a handful of times. The genes are TRBV19 and TRBJ2-5, with 11 bases that match TRBD1. CDR1 and CDR2 from the germline V gene are LNHDA and SQIVND (reference sequence). Germline trimming cut 5 bases from V and 4 bases from J; bases unmatched to any gene: 3. The CDR3 is 14 amino acids. The CDR3 spells CASSPGTGGETQYF. Here the CDR3 DNA reads TGTGCCAGTAGTCCCGGGACAGGGGGAGAGACCCAGTACTTC.

The rearrangement joins TRBV5-6 to TRBJ2-7; 7 bases map to TRBD1. CDR3 length: 16 amino acids. Germline V gene data show CDR1 as SGHDT and CDR2 as YYEEEE. V shed 5 bases, J shed 7 bases, and the junction held 18 bases outside the gene matches. CDR3 loop: CASSPKKTGLVWEQYF. CDR3 DNA sequence: TGTGCCAGCAGTCCAAAGAAGACAGGGCTAGTCTGGGAGCAGTACTTC. The whole variable domain, filled in from reference TRBV5-6 and TRBJ2-7, reads DAGVTQSPTHLIKTRGQQVTLRCSPKSGHDTVSWYQQALGQGPQFIFQYYEEEERQRGNFPDRFSGHQFPNYSSELNVNALLLGDSALYLCASSPKKTGLVWEQYFGPGTRLTVT.

The chain links TRBV9 to TRBJ2-7, with D possibly being TRBD2 (6 bases). There are 15 residues in the CDR3. Germline V lookup: CDR1 SGDLS, CDR2 YYNGEE. The V and J ends lost 4 bases and 0 bases respectively, with 14 bases between them. The CDR3 sequence: CASSRGTVDSYEQYF. The CDR3 DNA reads as TGTGCCAGCAGCCGCGGGACGGTCGACTCCTACGAGCAGTACTTC.

The chain joins TRBV5-1 to TRBJ1-2, with 7 nucleotides matching TRBD1. The junction had 9 bases not matched to a gene; V was cut back by 2 bases and J by 8 bases. Germline V gene sequence: CDR1 SGHRS, CDR2 YFSETQ. The CDR3 totals 14 residues. CDR3 sequence reads: CASSLEGQPTGYTF. For the CDR3, the DNA is TGCGCCAGCAGCTTAGAGGGACAGCCTACCGGCTACACCTTC.

This CDR3 is CASSLSGIWEQYF. The CDR3 DNA follows: TGTGCCAGCAGTTTAAGCGGTATCTGGGAGCAGTACTTC. The V call is TRBV28, the J call TRBJ2-7; D may be TRBD2 (5 bases). The V and J ends lost 2 bases and 7 bases respectively, with 12 bases between them. CDR1 and CDR2 from the germline V gene are MDHEN and SYDVKM. This CDR3 comprises 13 residues.

The chain uses TRBV7-8 and TRBJ1-5; 7 nucleotides match TRBD1. CDR3 length equals 15 residues. Germline V CDR1 and CDR2: SGHVS, FQNEAQ. Unmatched junction bases numbered 3, after V lost 0 bases and J lost 4 bases. The CDR3 DNA reads TGTGCCAGCAGCTTAGCGGGACAGAGTAATCAGCCCCAGCATTTT. Translating gives CASSLAGQSNQPQHF.

In this sample, this clone turned up a few times. The V call is TRBV5-5, the J call TRBJ2-5; 7 bases are a match to TRBD1. V shed 3 bases and J 3 bases; nucleotides not matched to a gene: 2. The CDR3 loop spans 13 amino acids. From germline, CDR1 is SGHKS and CDR2 YYEKEE (reference sequence). The CDR3 spells CASSYQGEETQYF. The CDR3 DNA reads as TGTGCCAGCAGCTACCAGGGGGAAGAGACCCAGTACTTC.

The V call is TRBV29-1, the J call TRBJ1-4; D remains unclear. This CDR3 is built from 10 residues. Per the germline V gene, CDR1 is SQVTM and CDR2 is ANQGSEA. With 6 bases removed from V and 6 bases from J, the gap between germline ends came to 5 bases. This CDR3 reads CSVSDEKLFF. The CDR3 DNA reads TGCAGCGTCTCGGATGAAAAACTGTTTTTT.

The rearrangement uses TRBV28 and TRBJ1-6, with 8 bases that match TRBD1. The CDR3 sequence is 13 residues long. J gave up 12 bases and V 7 bases, and 8 bases lay outside the gene matches. The germline V gene has CDR1 MDHEN and CDR2 SYDVKM. The CDR3: CASTPGTGLPLHF. CDR3 in DNA: TGTGCCAGCACCCCCGGGACAGGTTTACCCCTCCACTTT.

This chain connects TRBV18 to TRBJ2-2; 12 bases fit TRBD1. The CDR3 runs 16 residues. Trimming removed 3 bases from V and 6 bases from J; junction bases left unmatched: 5. Germline CDR1 is KGHSH and CDR2 is LQKENI. The chain's CDR3 is CASSPGTGGWSGELFF. CDR3 nucleotides: TGTGCCAGCTCACCGGGGACAGGGGGCTGGTCCGGGGAGCTGTTTTTT.

This clone came up once. V gene TRBV19 combines with J gene TRBJ1-4, with D possibly matching TRBD1 (6 bases). CDR3 length: 15 residues. Germline V lookup: CDR1 LNHDA, CDR2 SQIVND (reference sequence). Trimming took off 4 bases at V and 1 base at J, with 10 bases between the two ends. CDR3 sequence (DNA): TGTGCCAGTAGTAGTTTAGGGGGAACTAATGAAAAACTGTTTTTT. Translated, it gives CASSSLGGTNEKLFF.